This T cell receptor beta chain was recovered during a study of blood T cells in healthy people across ages. Germline assignment: CDR1 MNHNY and CDR2 SVGAGI (reference sequence). The ends lost 6 bases at V and 1 base at J; junction bases unmatched: 14. CDR3 length equals 17 residues. Broader study findings: Getting older went along with TCR beta diversity per million T cells dropping roughly linearly.

A J-beta primer mix and a sample-barcoded 5' primer were used in a second PCR of roughly 6 to 12 cycles. Each of the samples gave a minimum of 2.5 million paired-end reads that contained CDR3. TCRdb independently ran MiXCR on the 5' RACE reads; one entry per CDR3 protein. Here the sample spans fewer than 950,000 distinct CDR3 sequences, under 40% being singletons. Each individual donor underwent a draw of ten milliliters of peripheral blood. On this clonotype itself: Its antigen is still unknown.

The chain couples TRBV6-6 to TRBJ1-2; TRBD1 matches 7 bases. The sequenced sample consisted of blood. The clonotype comes from a man younger than 30 in good health. The DNA for the CDR3 is TGTGCCAGCAGCTGGTCCCCGGGACAGAGAAATAACTATGGCTACACCTTC. This translates into CASSWSPGQRNNYGYTF.